This paragraph reports one T cell receptor beta chain. Antigen unknown. The sample comes from a study of T cells in localized non-small cell lung cancer. Overall study findings and caveats: Turning up in adjacent lung were a median approximately 60 of the top 100 tumor clones. In the blood, greater T cell density corresponded to longer overall survival.

Germline loops: CDR1 GTSNPN, CDR2 SVGIG (reference sequence). V dropped 4 bases and J dropped 5 bases, with 14 bases sitting between them. CDR3 size: 13 residues. Profiling relied on immunoSEQ multiplex PCR, and the TCRdb table lists in-frame clones only, not all of them. This sample has almost 65,000 clones, with roughly 90% found just once. This sample comprised peripheral blood, obtained before any cancer treatment. The chain links TRBV30 to TRBJ1-1; a possible D gene is TRBD1 (5 bases). The sequence was obtained from a woman aged 40-69 years with stage I lung adenocarcinoma. The DNA for the CDR3 is TGTGCCTGGATAGGGGATGAAAAGACTGAAGCTTTCTTT. This gives the protein CAWIGDEKTEAFF. The variable domain in full, completed from reference TRBV30 and TRBJ1-1, reads SQTIHQWPATLVQPVGSPLSLECTVEGTSNPNLYWYRQAAGRGLQLLFYSVGIGQISSEVPQNLSASRPQDRQFILSSKKLLLSDSGFYLCAWIGDEKTEAFFGQGTRLTVV.